The sequence of this T cell receptor beta chain was determined in a study of regulatory T cells in long-lasting Graves disease. Study outcomes and limitations: There were preferences for TRBV28, TRBJ1-2 and TRBJ2-5 in persistent disease.

Germline V gives CDR1 SGHTA, CDR2 FQGTGA. The CDR3 has 16 amino acids. As for this clonotype: Its antigen is unknown. An end of the junction does not agree with germline; a read error may underlie this.

As to time point: newly diagnosed GD, antithyroid drugs for less than 3 months. The TCR library was made from RNA that had been extracted from PBMCs in TRIzol. Guidelines of the American Thyroid Association were used to diagnose Graves' disease. According to the study, TCR beta libraries were built with iRepertoire HTBI primers and CDR3-region Arm-PCR. TCRdb re-called the multiplex PCR reads through MiXCR, storing one row per CDR3 protein. This table holds 300,000 to 400,000 distinct CDR3 sequences, approximately 20% found once. The chain is built from TRBV7-3 and TRBJ2-3; 12 bases fit TRBD2. The receptor was derived from a female donor with Graves disease. This material consisted of peripheral blood mononuclear cells (PBMCs), taken at new diagnosis, from a patient treated with antithyroid drugs. CDR3 nucleotide sequence: TGTGCCACCAGCTTAGGACTAGCGGGGACCACAGATACGCAGTATTTT. Protein: CATSLGLAGTTDTQYF.